This T cell receptor (beta chain) came from a study of blood T cell repertoires in COVID-19. This clone was observed a handful of times. The authors' processing: Cell counts per sample came from amplifying reference gene primers. Sequenced by immunoSEQ multiplex PCR; TCRdb stores in-frame clones only, minus some. V and J calls and clone size are given by that table; D and trimming were obtained from the DNA. Of about 20,000 clones listed, 79% are singletons. Germline V gene data show CDR1 as LNHDA and CDR2 as SQIVND (reference sequence). This CDR3 has 16 amino acids. V gave up 1 base and J gave up 6 bases, with 16 bases separating them.

The rearrangement links TRBV19 to TRBJ1-5; tentative D call: TRBD1 (5 bases). Sequencing used peripheral blood. The origin of this receptor is an elderly man with acute or convalescent COVID-19. The CDR3 nucleotides read TGTGCCAGTAGTATAGGGGGAGGCAGGGTCGGTCAGCCCCAGCATTTT. Translation gives CASSIGGGRVGQPQHF. Supplemented by reference TRBV19 and TRBJ1-5, the full variable domain reads DGGITQSPKYLFRKEGQNVTLSCEQNLNHDAMYWYRQDPGQGLRLIYYSQIVNDFQKGDIAEGYSVSREKKESFPLTVTSAQKNPTAFYLCASSIGGGRVGQPQHFGDGTRLSIL.